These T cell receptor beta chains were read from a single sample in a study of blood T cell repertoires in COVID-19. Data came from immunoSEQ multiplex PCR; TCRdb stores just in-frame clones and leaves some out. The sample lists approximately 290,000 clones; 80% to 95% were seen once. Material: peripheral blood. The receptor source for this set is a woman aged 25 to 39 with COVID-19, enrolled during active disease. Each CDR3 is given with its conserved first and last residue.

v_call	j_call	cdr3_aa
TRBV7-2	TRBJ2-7	CASSDRDSSSYEQYF
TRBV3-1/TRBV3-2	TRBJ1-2	CASSQGTGGRGYTF
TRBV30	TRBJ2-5	CAWSVGSSGRARETQYF
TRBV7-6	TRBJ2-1	CASSLVGTSYNEQFF
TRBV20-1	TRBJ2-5	CSASKRTSGVMGRGETQYF
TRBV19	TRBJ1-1	CASSISGGVNTEAFF
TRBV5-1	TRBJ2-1	CASSPGQGASNEQFF
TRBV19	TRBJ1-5	CASSMGVGGNQPQHF
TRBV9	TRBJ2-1	CASSARKNSGAGYNEQFF
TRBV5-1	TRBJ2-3	CASSITGDGTDTQYF
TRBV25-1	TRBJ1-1	CASRDISGTGVPEAFF
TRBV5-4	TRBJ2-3	CASSLGVGLAGVDTQYF
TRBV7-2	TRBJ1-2	CASSFKVRITGDYGYTF
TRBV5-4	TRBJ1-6	CASSHKRTGEGSPLHF